The TCR beta chain described here comes from a study of blood T cell repertoires in COVID-19 (TCRdb year 2020). Background for the entire study: Samples from collaborators originated in the United States, Italy and Spain and spanned both the acute and convalescent phases of COVID-19. The prospective study material was composed of cDNA or gDNA derived from T cells, B-cell-depleted T cells, or PBMCs. Deeply sampled blood TCRbeta repertoires from subjects exposed to, actively infected with, or recovered from COVID-19 were included in the dataset. The repertoires were made available in a free public database intended to serve as a resource for research on the immune response to SARS-CoV-2. The samples were drawn from two sources: the first 160 participants of the ongoing ImmuneRACE study, and about 1,300 subjects contributed by 6 global collaborators. Sample metadata almost always included a de-identified subject ID, COVID-19 status, age in years and sex. Where HLA class I and class II types were available, the types were taken from metadata supplied by the sample provider, not from assay-based typing. Results and caveats for the whole study, not just this receptor: The quantity of clinical and demographic metadata differed by source and by participant and was supplied without curation.

Participants in the prospective study were aged about 18 to 95 years, lived in 20 to 30 United States geographic areas, and enrolled through a virtual design. In the prospective study, cohorts were assigned on the basis of participant-reported clinical history obtained from a screening survey and a study questionnaire. ImmuneRACE Cohort 3 recovered participants were defined by two consecutive negative NP/OP PCR tests, healthcare professional clearance, or symptom resolution. In the prospective study, whole blood, serum and a nasopharyngeal or oropharyngeal swab were collected from each participant by mobile phlebotomists. Prospective study participants could optionally give additional blood draws and questionnaires over a 2-month period. Blood samples from the prospective study were shipped frozen or at room temperature prior to DNA extraction. V is shortened by 4 bases, J by 7 bases, and the region joining them spans 13 bases. The cysteine opens and the phenylalanine closes a CDR3 of 14 amino acids. Of all the DNA, just the CDR3 is kept, 42 bases in frame from base 1. The germline V gene supplies CDR1 MDHEN and CDR2 SYDVKM.

Remarks on this clone: Its binding antigen is unknown. Base qualities were left out, and no much larger clone turns up one base away.

TCRbeta CDR3 regions were amplified from genomic DNA using the immunoSEQ Assay, a bias-controlled multiplex PCR. Concerning the study's data processing: Nucleated cell counts per sample were estimated from amplification of reference gene primers within the assay. To quantify the absolute abundance of each unique TCRbeta CDR3 rearrangement, sequence reads were collapsed and filtered. Productive Simpson clonality was computed per sample as the square root of Simpson's diversity index over productive rearrangements. Imported from immuneACCESS, the table was reduced by TCRdb to in-frame sequences with V and J called. These copies leave out some clones; in studies compared against another copy, an unresolved V gene accounts for under half, and the cause of the remainder is not known. The V and J calls and clone size were taken over from that table, and D and trimming were inferred from the DNA. This sample gives a few hundred thousand clones in total; under 90% of them show up just once. Around 1.7% of the sample belongs to the ten largest clones.

The chain uses TRBV28 and TRBJ1-4; the best D guess is TRBD1, with 5 bases matching. The sequence was collected from a woman in her 30s who had recovered from COVID-19. The material sequenced was PBMCs or T cells enriched from blood (not recorded which). The base sequence is TGTGCCAGCAGTTCTCTTGGAGGGGTTGAAAAACTGTTTTTT. Translated, it reads CASSSLGGVEKLFF.